The T cell receptor (beta chain) described here comes from a study of shared T cell receptors in the human thymus. Sequenced by immunoSEQ multiplex PCR; TCRdb stores in-frame clones only, minus some. The table shows about 660,000 clones, with 80% to 90% occurring only once. Per the germline V gene, CDR1 is LNHNV and CDR2 is YYDKDF (reference sequence). V gave up 4 bases and J gave up 8 bases; unmatched junction bases: 14. This CDR3 has 17 residues. These data were also filed under a second study, of human thymus T cells. From that study: The people who donated were healthy Finnish babies having corrective surgery for congenital heart defects. It was from resections taken during corrective heart surgery that the thymus tissue came. Use of V and J genes seemed skewed within the thymic and blood repertoires.

The material sequenced was thymocytes. The receptor was derived from a boy under three years old with a congenital heart defect. V is TRBV15 and J is TRBJ2-1, with 10 positions matching TRBD2. This CDR3 is CATSIIAGGTIIHEQFF. DNA for the CDR3: TGTGCCACCAGCATTATAGCGGGGGGAACCATAATCCATGAGCAGTTCTTC.